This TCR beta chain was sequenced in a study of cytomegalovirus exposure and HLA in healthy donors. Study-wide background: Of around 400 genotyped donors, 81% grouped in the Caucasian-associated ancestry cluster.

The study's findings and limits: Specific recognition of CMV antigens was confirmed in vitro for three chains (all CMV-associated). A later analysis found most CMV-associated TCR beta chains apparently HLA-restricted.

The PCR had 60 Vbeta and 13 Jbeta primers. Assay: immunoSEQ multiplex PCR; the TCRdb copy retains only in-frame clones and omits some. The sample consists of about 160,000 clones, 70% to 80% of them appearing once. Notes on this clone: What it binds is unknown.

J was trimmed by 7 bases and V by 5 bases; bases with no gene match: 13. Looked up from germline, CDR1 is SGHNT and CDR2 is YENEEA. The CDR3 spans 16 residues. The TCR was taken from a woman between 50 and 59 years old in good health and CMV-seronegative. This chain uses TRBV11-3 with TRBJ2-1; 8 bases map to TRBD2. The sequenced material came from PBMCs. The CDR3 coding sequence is TGTGCCAGCAGCCTGCGGGGTAGCGGGAAGTTTAATGAGCAGTTCTTC. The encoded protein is CASSLRGSGKFNEQFF.